A single sample is the source of the 22 T cell receptor beta chains below, sequenced in a study of T cell responses to AZD1222 COVID-19 vaccine. Method: immunoSEQ multiplex PCR; TCRdb's copy keeps in-frame clones and lacks some. The data contain tens of thousands of clones, about 88% of them seen just once; the ten biggest clones take up 9.3%. The specimen was peripheral blood, collected 28 days after the second AZD1222 dose. These receptors all come from an adult who received the AZD1222 COVID-19 vaccine.

The rearrangement uses TRBV7-3 and TRBJ2-1; no definite D call. The CDR3 consists of 14 residues. Trimming cost V 2 bases and J 7 bases, with 12 bases left between them. Germline CDR1 reads SGHTA; CDR2 reads FQGTGA. CDR3 in DNA: TGTGCCAGCAGCTTATTGGGCTTTATGAATGAGCAGTTCTTC. Its protein product is CASSLLGFMNEQFF.

As DNA, the CDR3 is TGTGCCAGTACCCACAGGGGTTCAACTAATGAAAAACTGTTTTTT. This sequence encodes CASTHRGSTNEKLFF. V and J are TRBV19 and TRBJ1-4; the match to TRBD1 covers 7 bases. The V and J ends lost 7 bases and 0 bases, in that order; junction bases with no gene match: 5. Germline V gene data show CDR1 as LNHDA and CDR2 as SQIVND (reference sequence). The CDR3 consists of 15 residues. Complete variable domain (other parts from reference TRBV19 and TRBJ1-4): DGGITQSPKYLFRKEGQNVTLSCEQNLNHDAMYWYRQDPGQGLRLIYYSQIVNDFQKGDIAEGYSVSREKKESFPLTVTSAQKNPTAFYLCASTHRGSTNEKLFFGSGTQLSVL.

The chain uses TRBV2 and TRBJ2-7; 11 bases align to TRBD2. The CDR3 is 18 residues long. V lost 6 bases to trimming and J lost 1 base; unmatched junction nucleotides: 14. Germline-derived CDR1 and CDR2 are SNHLY and FYNNEI. The CDR3 reads CASRPLLAGDLSSYEQYV. Written as DNA, the CDR3 is TGTGCCAGCAGGCCACTACTAGCGGGAGATCTTTCTTCCTACGAGCAGTACGTC.

V and J are TRBV3-1 (or the pseudogene TRBV3-2) and TRBJ1-2; the match to TRBD1 covers 9 bases. CDR3 length: 14 residues. V gave up 4 bases and J gave up 2 bases; unmatched junction bases: 2. Germline V gives CDR1 LGHDT, CDR2 YNNKEL (reference sequence). The CDR3 spells CASSPGQGNYGYTF. Written as DNA, the CDR3 is TGTGCCAGCAGCCCAGGACAGGGGAACTATGGCTACACCTTC.

V is TRBV28 and J is TRBJ2-3; 12 nucleotides agree with TRBD2. V trimming: 4 bases; J trimming: 6 bases; junction bases outside the gene matches: 5. The CDR3 extends over 15 amino acids. Germline V gene lookup returns CDR1 MDHEN and CDR2 SYDVKM. The CDR3 coding sequence is TGTGCCAGCAGTTCCCTAGCGGGAGGGCGGGATACGCAGTATTTT. This codes for CASSSLAGGRDTQYF.

The gene calls are TRBV7-2 and TRBJ1-1; no reliable D call. Trimming cost V 1 base and J 11 bases, with 14 bases left between them. CDR1 SGHTA and CDR2 FQGNSA come from the germline V gene. The CDR3 is 13 residues long. The CDR3 spells CASSLGLSAKAFF. CDR3 coding DNA: TGTGCCAGCAGCTTAGGACTCTCGGCCAAGGCTTTCTTT.

The rearrangement links TRBV12-3 or TRBV12-4 to TRBJ1-1, with TRBD1 matching over 9 bases. The V segment lost 4 bases and the J segment 11 bases; nucleotides outside the gene matches: 8. There are 13 residues in the CDR3. The CDR3 DNA sequence: TGTGCCAGCAGTTCTGGGACAGGGCGGGAGGCTTTCTTT. Protein sequence: CASSSGTGREAFF.

The chain is built from TRBV19 and TRBJ2-3; 15 bases agree with TRBD2. This CDR3 spans 17 amino acids. Germline CDR1 LNHDA, CDR2 SQIVND (reference sequence). Losses at the gene ends were 7 bases for V and 7 bases for J; bases not matched to a gene: 12. DNA of the CDR3: TGTGCCAGTACCCTCGGACTAGCGGGGGGGCTGGGCAATACGCAGTATTTT. As protein: CASTLGLAGGLGNTQYF.

The V and J genes are TRBV2 and TRBJ1-2; 8 nucleotides agree with TRBD1. This CDR3 contains 14 residues. Germline V CDR1 and CDR2: SNHLY, FYNNEI. V was pared by 1 base and J by 2 bases, with 0 bases of the junction left unmatched. CDR3 residues: CASSEDRGNYGYTF. CDR3 nucleotides: TGTGCCAGCAGTGAAGACAGGGGGAACTATGGCTACACCTTC.

This clone appeared once. This chain links TRBV30 with TRBJ2-2; 7 positions match TRBD2. This CDR3 region has 16 residues. Germline CDR1 is GTSNPN and CDR2 is SVGIG (reference sequence). Trimming at V came to 2 bases and at J to 1 base, leaving 7 bases not matched to a gene. The CDR3 region has the DNA TGTGCCTGGAGTCAACCGGTAGCGGGGAACACCGGGGAGCTGTTTTTT. As protein: CAWSQPVAGNTGELFF.

This clone was recorded only once. V gene TRBV27 combines with J gene TRBJ2-6; 9 nucleotides agree with TRBD2. The CDR3 contains 16 residues. From germline, CDR1 is MNHEY and CDR2 SMNVEV (reference sequence). The V gene end was trimmed by 2 bases and the J gene end by 3 bases; junction bases not matched to a gene: 2. The CDR3 coding sequence is TGTGCCAGCAGTTTAGCGGGGGGGCTTGGGGCCAACGTCCTGACTTTC. Translating it yields CASSLAGGLGANVLTF.

In its sample, this clone was seen a few times. The chain employs TRBV7-6 and TRBJ2-7, with TRBD1 identical over 9 bases. The CDR3 totals 14 residues. V lost 2 bases, J lost 4 bases, and 3 bases stayed unmatched. CDR1 and CDR2 (germline): SGHVS, FNYEAQ. The chain's CDR3 is CASSLPGTGYEQYF. In DNA, the CDR3 is TGTGCCAGCAGCTTACCCGGGACAGGGTACGAGCAGTACTTC.

This chain uses TRBV7-9 with TRBJ2-7, with 7 bases fitting TRBD1. In germline, CDR1 is SEHNR, CDR2 FQNEAQ (reference sequence). This CDR3 contains 15 residues. Losses at the gene ends were 5 bases for V and 0 bases for J; bases not matched to a gene: 7. The chain's CDR3 is CASSPPAGGSYEQYV. Written as DNA, the CDR3 is TGTGCCAGCAGCCCCCCCGCAGGGGGCTCCTACGAGCAGTACGTC.

The chain links TRBV5-6 to TRBJ2-7; no reliable D call. The CDR3 totals 14 residues. Germline assignment: CDR1 SGHDT and CDR2 YYEEEE. V gave up 2 bases and J gave up 0 bases, with 9 bases separating them. The CDR3 reads CASSFLRSSYEQYV. The CDR3 DNA reads TGTGCCAGCAGCTTCCTCAGGAGCTCCTACGAGCAGTACGTC.

The genes are TRBV5-1 and TRBJ2-1; 10 bases fit TRBD2. V lost 5 bases and J lost 4; bases outside the gene matches: 9. The germline V gene encodes CDR1 SGHRS and CDR2 YFSETQ. The CDR3 loop spans 16 amino acids. The CDR3: CASRPGLADKYNEQFF. The CDR3 coding sequence is TGCGCCAGCAGACCCGGACTAGCGGATAAATACAATGAGCAGTTCTTC.

The chain uses TRBV5-1 and TRBJ1-1; D uncertain. The CDR3 loop spans 14 amino acids. Germline V CDR1 and CDR2: SGHRS, YFSETQ. V was cut by 2 bases and J by 0 bases, with 8 bases left in between. This CDR3 is CASSLGSMNTEAFF. DNA of the CDR3: TGCGCCAGCAGCTTAGGATCAATGAACACTGAAGCTTTCTTT.

The V and J genes are TRBV19 and TRBJ2-5; 10 bases map to TRBD2. CDR1 LNHDA and CDR2 SQIVND come from the germline V gene (reference sequence). This CDR3 is 17 amino acids long. V gave up 3 bases and J gave up 2 bases; unmatched junction bases: 9. In nucleotides, the CDR3 is TGTGCCAGTAGTATTGGGGGACTAGCGAGAAGACAAGAGACCCAGTACTTC. Residues: CASSIGGLARRQETQYF.

The chain uses TRBV14 and TRBJ2-3, with D possibly TRBD2 on 7 matching bases. Trimming pared 6 bases from V and 1 base from J, leaving 14 bases between. The CDR3 is made up of 15 amino acids. Germline V gives CDR1 SGHDN, CDR2 FVKESK. The CDR3 DNA is TGTGCCAGCAGGGTCGGGGGGCTGGGCACAGATACGCAGTATTTT. This codes for CASRVGGLGTDTQYF.

This chain joins TRBV5-1 and TRBJ2-5, with D possibly matching TRBD2 (6 bases). Trimming left V 2 bases short and J 3 bases short, with 17 bases between. Germline assignment: CDR1 SGHRS and CDR2 YFSETQ. The CDR3 extends over 16 amino acids. The CDR3: CASSLPSGGIKETQYF. CDR3 coding DNA: TGCGCCAGCAGCTTACCCTCCGGGGGAATAAAAGAGACCCAGTACTTC.

The chain links TRBV7-9 to TRBJ1-2; D perhaps matches TRBD1 (5 bases). The V end was cut by 5 bases, the J end by 4 bases, with 11 bases between. The CDR3 has 13 amino acids. The germline V gene has CDR1 SEHNR and CDR2 FQNEAQ (reference sequence). The CDR3 region has the DNA TGTGCCAGCAGCACCCCGGGGCTCTATGGCTACACCTTC. Encoded protein: CASSTPGLYGYTF.

The CDR3 spells CASSLVEATYEQYF. The CDR3 DNA reads as TGTGCCAGCAGCTTAGTGGAGGCCACCTACGAGCAGTACTTC. V and J are TRBV7-6 and TRBJ2-7; D is perhaps TRBD2 (5 bases). The CDR3 sequence is 14 residues long. Deletions cut 1 base from V and 2 bases from J, with 9 bases between. Per germline, CDR1 SGHVS and CDR2 FNYEAQ.

The rearrangement uses TRBV27 and TRBJ1-2; no clear D gene. The length of the CDR3 is 13 residues. Germline V gives CDR1 MNHEY, CDR2 SMNVEV (reference sequence). Deletions cut 1 base from V and 5 bases from J, with 8 bases between. In DNA form, the CDR3 reads TGTGCCAGCAGTTTATATCTCCAGTATGGCTACACCTTC. Its protein product is CASSLYLQYGYTF.